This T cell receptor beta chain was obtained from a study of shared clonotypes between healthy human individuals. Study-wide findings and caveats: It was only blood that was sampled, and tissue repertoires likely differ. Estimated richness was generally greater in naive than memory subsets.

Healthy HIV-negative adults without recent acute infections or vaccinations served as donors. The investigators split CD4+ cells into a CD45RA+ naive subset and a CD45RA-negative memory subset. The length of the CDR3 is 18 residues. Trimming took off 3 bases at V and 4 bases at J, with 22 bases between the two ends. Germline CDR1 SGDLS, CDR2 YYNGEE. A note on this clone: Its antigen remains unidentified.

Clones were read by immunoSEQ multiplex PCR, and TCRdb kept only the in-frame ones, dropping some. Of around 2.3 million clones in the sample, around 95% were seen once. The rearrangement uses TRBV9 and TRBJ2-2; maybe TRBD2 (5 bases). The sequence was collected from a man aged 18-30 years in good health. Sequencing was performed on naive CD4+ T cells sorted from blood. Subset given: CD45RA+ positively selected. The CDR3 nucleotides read TGTGCCAGCAGCGCGCTCCCTGGACTGGGCCGGGGCACCGGGGAGCTGTTTTTT. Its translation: CASSALPGLGRGTGELFF.